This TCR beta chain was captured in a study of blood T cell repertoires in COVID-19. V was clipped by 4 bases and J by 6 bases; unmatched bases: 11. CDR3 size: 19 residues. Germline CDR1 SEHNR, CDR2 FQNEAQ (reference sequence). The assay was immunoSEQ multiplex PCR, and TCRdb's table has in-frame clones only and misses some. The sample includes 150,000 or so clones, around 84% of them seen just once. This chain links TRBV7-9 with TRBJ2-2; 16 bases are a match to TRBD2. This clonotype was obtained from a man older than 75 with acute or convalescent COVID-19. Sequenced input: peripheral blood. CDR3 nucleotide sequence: TGTGCCAGCAGCTCGTACTCGGGACTAGCGGGGGGGCGAGCCGGGGAGCTGTTTTTT. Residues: CASSSYSGLAGGRAGELFF.